The clone carrying this T cell receptor (beta chain) was observed a single time. Its antigen is as yet unknown. Per individual sample, total RNA of at least 6 micrograms was extracted. The data are from a study of blood T cells in healthy people across ages. Notes on the study in general: Long-lived donors exceeded aged donors in naive CD4+ cells and diversity.

The CDR3 is 15 amino acids. Germline CDR1 is MGHRA and CDR2 is YSYEKL. V was cut by 4 bases and J by 0 bases, with 11 bases left in between. Primed by a sample-barcoded 5' primer and a J-beta primer mix, a second PCR proceeded for 7 to 11 cycles. TCRdb re-called the 5' RACE reads through MiXCR, storing one row per CDR3 protein. Found here are roughly 500,000 distinct CDR3 sequences, 24% of them singletons; the top ten hold under 9%. A further study also used this sample, focusing on T cells of mothers and their children. From that second work: There were over 8.5 million TCR beta CDR3 reads from each mother and roughly 3 million from each child.

The sequenced sample was blood. This chain links TRBV4-1 with TRBJ2-3; the D is unclear. The clonotype comes from a boy aged 10-17 years in good health. The CDR3 coding sequence is TGCGCCAGCAGCCTTCGACACGGGAGCACAGATACGCAGTATTTT. Translation gives CASSLRHGSTDTQYF.